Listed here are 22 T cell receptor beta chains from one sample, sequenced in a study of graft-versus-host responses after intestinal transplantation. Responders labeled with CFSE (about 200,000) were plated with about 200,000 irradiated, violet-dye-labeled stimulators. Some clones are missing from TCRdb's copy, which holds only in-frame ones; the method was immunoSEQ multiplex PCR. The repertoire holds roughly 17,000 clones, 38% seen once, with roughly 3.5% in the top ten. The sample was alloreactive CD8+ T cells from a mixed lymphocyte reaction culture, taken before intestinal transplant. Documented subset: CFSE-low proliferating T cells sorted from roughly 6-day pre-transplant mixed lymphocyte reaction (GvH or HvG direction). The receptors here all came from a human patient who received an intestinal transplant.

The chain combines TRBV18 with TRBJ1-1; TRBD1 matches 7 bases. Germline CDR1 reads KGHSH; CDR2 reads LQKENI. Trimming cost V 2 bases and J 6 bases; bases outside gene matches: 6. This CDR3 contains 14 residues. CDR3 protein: CASSPVQGRSEAFF. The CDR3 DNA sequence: TGTGCCAGCTCACCAGTACAGGGGAGGTCTGAAGCTTTCTTT.

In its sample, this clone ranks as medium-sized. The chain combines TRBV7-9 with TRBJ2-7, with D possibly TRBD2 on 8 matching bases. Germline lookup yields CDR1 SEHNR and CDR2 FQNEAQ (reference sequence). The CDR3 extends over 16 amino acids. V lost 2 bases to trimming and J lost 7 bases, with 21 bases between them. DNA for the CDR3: TGTGCCAGCAGCTTAACCCACCCCGGGAGGGGGCGGGAGCAGTACTTC. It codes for CASSLTHPGRGREQYF.

The CDR3 DNA sequence: TGCGCCAGCAGCCAAGGGGACGCCTACGAGCAGTACTTC. The encoded protein is CASSQGDAYEQYF. J is TRBJ2-7 and V is TRBV4-3; D may correspond to TRBD1 or TRBD2 (5 bases each). The V gene lost 1 base and the J gene lost 2 bases, with 6 bases spanning the gap. The CDR3 is made up of 13 amino acids. Per the germline V gene, CDR1 is LGHNA and CDR2 is YSLEER.

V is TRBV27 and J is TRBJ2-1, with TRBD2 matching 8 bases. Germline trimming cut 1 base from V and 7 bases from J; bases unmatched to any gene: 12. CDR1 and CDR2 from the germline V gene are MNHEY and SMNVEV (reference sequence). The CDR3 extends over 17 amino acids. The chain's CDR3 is CASSLWRWGLVGNEQFF. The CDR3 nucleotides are TGTGCCAGCAGTTTATGGAGATGGGGACTAGTGGGAAATGAGCAGTTCTTC.

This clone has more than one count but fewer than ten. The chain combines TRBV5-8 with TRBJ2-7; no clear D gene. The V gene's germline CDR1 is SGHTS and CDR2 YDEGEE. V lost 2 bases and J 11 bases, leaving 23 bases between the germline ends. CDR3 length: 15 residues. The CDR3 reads CASSLVGEAEVKEYF. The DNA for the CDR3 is TGTGCCAGCAGCTTAGTTGGCGAGGCCGAGGTTAAGGAGTACTTC. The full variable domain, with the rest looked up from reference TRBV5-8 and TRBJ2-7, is EAGVTQSPTHLIKTRGQQATLRCSPISGHTSVYWYQQALGLGLQFLLWYDEGEERNRGNFPPRFSGRQFPNYSSELNVNALELEDSALYLCASSLVGEAEVKEYFGPGTRLTVT.

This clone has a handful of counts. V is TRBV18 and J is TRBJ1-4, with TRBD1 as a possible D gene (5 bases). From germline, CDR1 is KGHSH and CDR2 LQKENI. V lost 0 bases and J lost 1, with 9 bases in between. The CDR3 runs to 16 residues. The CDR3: CASSPPPQGTNEKLFF. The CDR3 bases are TGTGCCAGCTCACCACCTCCCCAGGGAACTAATGAAAAACTGTTTTTT.

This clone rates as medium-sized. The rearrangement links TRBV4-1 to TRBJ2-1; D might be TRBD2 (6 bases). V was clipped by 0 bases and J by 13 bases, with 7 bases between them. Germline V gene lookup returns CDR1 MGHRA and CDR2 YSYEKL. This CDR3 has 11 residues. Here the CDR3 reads CASSQDGGQFF. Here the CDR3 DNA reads TGCGCCAGCAGCCAAGACGGGGGACAGTTCTTC.

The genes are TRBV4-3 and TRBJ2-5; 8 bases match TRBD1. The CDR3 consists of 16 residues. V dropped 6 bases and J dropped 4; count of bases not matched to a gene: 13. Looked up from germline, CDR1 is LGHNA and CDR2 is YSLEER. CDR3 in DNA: TGCGCCAGCAGACCAAGATCGGAGGACAGGGTAGAGACCCAGTACTTC. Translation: CASRPRSEDRVETQYF.

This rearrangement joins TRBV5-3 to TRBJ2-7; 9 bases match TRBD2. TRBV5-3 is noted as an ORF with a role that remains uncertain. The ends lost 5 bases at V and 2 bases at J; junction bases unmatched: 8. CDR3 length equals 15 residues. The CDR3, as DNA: TGTGCCAGAAGTTCCGGGACTAGCAGAACCTACGAGCAGTACTTC. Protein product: CARSSGTSRTYEQYF.

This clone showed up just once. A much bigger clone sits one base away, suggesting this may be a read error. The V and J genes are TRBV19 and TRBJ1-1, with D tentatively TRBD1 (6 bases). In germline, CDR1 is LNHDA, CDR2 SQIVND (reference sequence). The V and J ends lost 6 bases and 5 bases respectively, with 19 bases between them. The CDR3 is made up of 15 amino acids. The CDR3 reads CASRRGVGGITEAFF. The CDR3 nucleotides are TGTGCCAGTAGGCGGGGGGTAGGGGGAATAACTGAAGCTTTCTTT.

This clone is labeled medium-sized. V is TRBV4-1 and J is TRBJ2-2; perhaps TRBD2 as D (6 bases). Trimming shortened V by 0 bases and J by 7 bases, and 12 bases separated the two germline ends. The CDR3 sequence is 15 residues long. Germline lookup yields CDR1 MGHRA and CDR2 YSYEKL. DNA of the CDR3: TGCGCCAGCAGCCAAGATCCGCGGGGCATCGGGGAGCTGTTTTTT. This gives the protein CASSQDPRGIGELFF.

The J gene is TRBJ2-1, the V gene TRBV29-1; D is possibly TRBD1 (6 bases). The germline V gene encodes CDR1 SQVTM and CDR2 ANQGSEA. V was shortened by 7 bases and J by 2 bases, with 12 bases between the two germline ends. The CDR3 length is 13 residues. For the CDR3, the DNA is TGCAGCGGCCGACAGGTCACCTACAATGAGCAGTTCTTC. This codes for CSGRQVTYNEQFF.

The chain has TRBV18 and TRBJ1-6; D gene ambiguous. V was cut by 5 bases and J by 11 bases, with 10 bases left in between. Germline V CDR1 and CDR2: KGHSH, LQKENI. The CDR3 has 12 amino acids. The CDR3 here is CASSVARTPLHF. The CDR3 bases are TGTGCCAGCTCAGTTGCTCGGACACCCCTCCACTTT.

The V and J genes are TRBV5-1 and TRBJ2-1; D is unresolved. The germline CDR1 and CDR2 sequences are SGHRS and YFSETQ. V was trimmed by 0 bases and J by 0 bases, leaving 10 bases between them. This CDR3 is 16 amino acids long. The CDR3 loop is CASSLGLHYSYNEQFF. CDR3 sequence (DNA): TGCGCCAGCAGCTTGGGACTTCACTACTCCTACAATGAGCAGTTCTTC.

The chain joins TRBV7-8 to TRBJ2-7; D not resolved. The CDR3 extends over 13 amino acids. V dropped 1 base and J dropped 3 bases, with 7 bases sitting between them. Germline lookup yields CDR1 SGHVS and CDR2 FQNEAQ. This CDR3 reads CASSLGPSYEQYF. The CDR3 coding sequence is TGTGCCAGCAGCTTAGGCCCCAGCTACGAGCAGTACTTC. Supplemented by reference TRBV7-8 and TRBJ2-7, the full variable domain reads GAGVSQSPRYKVAKRGQDVALRCDPISGHVSLFWYQQALGQGPEFLTYFQNEAQLDKSGLPSDRFFAERPEGSVSTLKIQRTQQEDSAVYLCASSLGPSYEQYFGPGTRLTVT.

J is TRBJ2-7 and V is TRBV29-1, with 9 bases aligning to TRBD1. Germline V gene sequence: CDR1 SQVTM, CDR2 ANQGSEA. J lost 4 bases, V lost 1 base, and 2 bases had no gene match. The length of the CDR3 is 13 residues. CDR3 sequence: CSVEGDREYEQYF. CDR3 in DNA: TGCAGCGTTGAAGGGGACAGGGAATACGAGCAGTACTTC.

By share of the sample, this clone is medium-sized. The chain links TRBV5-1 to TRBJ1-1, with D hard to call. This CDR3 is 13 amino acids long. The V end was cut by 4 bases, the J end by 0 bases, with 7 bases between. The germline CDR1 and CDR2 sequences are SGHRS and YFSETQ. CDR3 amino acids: CASSPGMNTEAFF. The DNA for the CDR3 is TGCGCCAGCAGCCCCGGAATGAACACTGAAGCTTTCTTT.

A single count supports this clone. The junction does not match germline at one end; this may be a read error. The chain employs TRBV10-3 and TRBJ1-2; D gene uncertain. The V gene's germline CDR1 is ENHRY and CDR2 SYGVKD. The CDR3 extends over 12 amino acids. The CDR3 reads CAISEPPYGCAF. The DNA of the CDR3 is TGTGCCATCAGTGAACCGCCCTATGGCTGCGCCTTC.

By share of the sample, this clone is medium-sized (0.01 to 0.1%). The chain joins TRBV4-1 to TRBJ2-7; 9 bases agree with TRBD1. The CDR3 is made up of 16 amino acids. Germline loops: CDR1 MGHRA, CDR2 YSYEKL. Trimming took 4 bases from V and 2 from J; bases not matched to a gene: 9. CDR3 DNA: TGCGCCAGCAGCCCGTCCCCCGGGACAGGGACCTACGAGCAGTACTTC. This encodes CASSPSPGTGTYEQYF.

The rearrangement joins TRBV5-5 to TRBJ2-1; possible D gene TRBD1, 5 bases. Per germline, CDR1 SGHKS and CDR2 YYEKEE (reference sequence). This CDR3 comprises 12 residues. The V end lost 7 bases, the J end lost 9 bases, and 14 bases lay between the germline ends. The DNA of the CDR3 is TGTGCCAGCGGGAAGGGGAATTTTGAGCAGTTCTTC. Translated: CASGKGNFEQFF.

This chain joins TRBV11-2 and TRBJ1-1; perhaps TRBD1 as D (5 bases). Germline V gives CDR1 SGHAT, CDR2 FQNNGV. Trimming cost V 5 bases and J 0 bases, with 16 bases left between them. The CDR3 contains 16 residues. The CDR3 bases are TGTGCCAGCAGCCAAGATCTGGCAGGGCTGAACACTGAAGCTTTCTTT. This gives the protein CASSQDLAGLNTEAFF.

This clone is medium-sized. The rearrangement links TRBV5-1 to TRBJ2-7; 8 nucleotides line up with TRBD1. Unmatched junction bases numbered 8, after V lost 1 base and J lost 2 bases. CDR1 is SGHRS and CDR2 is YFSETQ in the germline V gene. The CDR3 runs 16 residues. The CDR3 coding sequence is TGCGCCAGCAGCTTGTTCCCCCTGACAGGGGCCTACGAGCAGTACTTC. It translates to CASSLFPLTGAYEQYF.